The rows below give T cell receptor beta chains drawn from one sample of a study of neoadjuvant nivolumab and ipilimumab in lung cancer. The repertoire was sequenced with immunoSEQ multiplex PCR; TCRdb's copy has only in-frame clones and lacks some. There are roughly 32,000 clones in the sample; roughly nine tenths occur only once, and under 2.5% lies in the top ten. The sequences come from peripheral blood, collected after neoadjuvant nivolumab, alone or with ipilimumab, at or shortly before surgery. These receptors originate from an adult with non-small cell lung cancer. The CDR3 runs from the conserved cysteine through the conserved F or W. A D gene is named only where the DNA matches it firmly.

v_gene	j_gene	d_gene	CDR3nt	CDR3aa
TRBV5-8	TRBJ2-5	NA	TGTGCCAGCAGCTTGGCCCAGGGGAGGGTGACCCAGTACTTC	CASSLAQGRVTQYF
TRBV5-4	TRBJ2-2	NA	TGTGCCAGCAGCTTGAGCAGGAGGAACACCGGGGAGCTGTTTTTT	CASSLSRRNTGELFF
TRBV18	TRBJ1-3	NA	TGTGCCAGCTCGCCTTTACAGGGCCACTCTGGAAACACCATATATTTT	CASSPLQGHSGNTIYF
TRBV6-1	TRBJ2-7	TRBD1	TGTGCCAGCAGAAAGGACAGGGGGGACTACGAGCAGTACTTC	CASRKDRGDYEQYF
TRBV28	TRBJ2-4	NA	TGTGCCAGCAGCCCCGAGGATTATCGAAACATTCAGTACTTC	CASSPEDYRNIQYF
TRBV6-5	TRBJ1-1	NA	TGTGCCAGCAGTTACTCCTCTCCCCCGGTCACTGAAGCTTTCTTT	CASSYSSPPVTEAFF
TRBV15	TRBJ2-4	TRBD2	TGTGCCACCAGCAGGGGTGGGGATAGCGGGGTGAACATTCAGTACTTC	CATSRGGDSGVNIQYF
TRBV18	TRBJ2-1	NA	TGTGCCAGCTCACCGACGTCAGTTGGCGAGCAGTTCTTC	CASSPTSVGEQFF
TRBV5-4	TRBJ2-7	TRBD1	TGTGCCAGCAGCTTGGTAATGGGGGCAGGGGGTCGTGTTTACGAGCAGTACTTC	CASSLVMGAGGRVYEQYF
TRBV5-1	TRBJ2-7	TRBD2	TGCGCCAGCAGCTTGCAGAGCGGGGGACTAGTTTTGAGGCACTTC	CASSLQSGGLVLRHF
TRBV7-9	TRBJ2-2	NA	TGTGCCAGCAGCTTCCCTGGGGGGCACACCGGGGAGCTGTTTTTT	CASSFPGGHTGELFF
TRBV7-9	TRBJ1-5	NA	TGTGCCAGCAGCAATGGACTGATCAATCAGCCCCAGCATTTT	CASSNGLINQPQHF
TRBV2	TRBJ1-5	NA	TGTGCCAGCAGTGTCGACGCACGCAATCAGCCCCAGCATTTT	CASSVDARNQPQHF
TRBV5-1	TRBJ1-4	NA	TGCGCCAGCAGCTGGGCAGGGGATGAAAAACTGTTTTTT	CASSWAGDEKLFF
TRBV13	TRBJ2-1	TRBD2	TGTGCCAGCAGCTCAACTAGCGAGGCCCCACGGGAGCAGTTCTTC	CASSSTSEAPREQFF